These T cell receptor beta chains were read from a single sample in a study of T cells in Graves' hyperthyroidism and ophthalmopathy. MiXCR, run by TCRdb on the multiplex PCR reads, gives a single entry per CDR3 protein. The sample shows approximately 720,000 distinct CDR3 sequences, over 15% of them seen only once. The sequenced sample was blood. These TCRs come from a woman aged 45 to 65 with Graves' hyperthyroidism that later progressed to Graves' ophthalmopathy. The CDR3 runs from the conserved cysteine through the conserved F or W. D genes are given only for firm matches. A row's size may be missing; if present it is once, few, many or a size class.

TRBJ1-6,TRBV2,NA,NA,CASNAGPDSPLHF,TGTGCCAGCAATGCAGGGCCGGATTCACCCCTCCACTTT
TRBJ1-1,TRBV6-9,once,NA,CASSESLVPPAAFF,TGCGCCAGCAGTGAGTCGTTGGTCCCCCCGGCGGCTTTCTTT
TRBJ1-2,TRBV29-1,NA,NA,CSVEDNFYGYTF,TGCAGCGTTGAGGACAATTTCTATGGCTACACCTTC
TRBJ1-1,TRBV20-1,NA,NA,CSARDQSGGYTEAFF,TGCAGTGCTAGAGATCAAAGTGGGGGCTACACTGAAGCTTTCTTT
TRBJ2-7,TRBV27,NA,TRBD1,CASTTSHGTGSYEQYF,TGTGCCAGCACTACTTCCCACGGGACAGGGTCCTACGAGCAGTACTTC
TRBJ1-2,TRBV12-3/TRBV12-4,many,NA,CASSQGGGLGYGYTF,TGTGCCAGCAGTCAAGGGGGGGGTCTTGGCTATGGCTACACCTTC
TRBJ2-2,TRBV25-1,NA,TRBD2,CASKAGTSGSGRATGELFF,TGTGCCAGCAAGGCGGGGACTAGCGGTTCCGGGAGGGCCACCGGGGAGCTGTTTTTT
TRBJ2-3,TRBV20-1,few,TRBD2,CSARPAGGGPADTQYF,TGCAGTGCTAGACCTGCGGGCGGGGGGCCCGCAGATACGCAGTATTTT
TRBJ2-5,TRBV12-3/TRBV12-4,few,TRBD2,CASSSGLAGWKETQYF,TGTGCCAGCAGTTCCGGACTAGCGGGATGGAAAGAGACCCAGTACTTC
TRBJ1-1,TRBV6-1,few,TRBD1,CASSHDRVHNEAFF,TGTGCCAGCAGTCATGACAGGGTTCACAATGAAGCTTTCTTT
TRBJ2-3,TRBV7-6,NA,TRBD2,CASSFPGGAGFISDTQYF,TGTGCCAGCAGCTTCCCCGGGGGGGCCGGGTTCATCTCAGATACGCAGTATTTT
TRBJ2-1,TRBV20-1,many,TRBD1,CSADPGTGVGNEQFF,TGCAGTGCCGACCCCGGGACAGGGGTAGGCAATGAGCAGTTCTTC
TRBJ1-2,TRBV6-1,NA,TRBD1,CASRGQQGVREGYTF,TGTGCCAGCAGGGGACAACAGGGGGTACGAGAGGGCTACACCTTC
TRBJ2-6,TRBV7-2,NA,NA,CASSLAGLTVSGANVLTF,TGTGCCAGCAGCTTAGCGGGGCTAACCGTCTCTGGGGCCAACGTCCTGACTTTC
TRBJ1-6,TRBV20-1,few,NA,CSASRGRGANSPLHF,TGCAGTGCTAGTAGGGGCAGGGGAGCCAATTCACCCCTCCACTTT
TRBJ2-7,TRBV24-1,few,NA,CATSGGWDEQYF,TGTGCCACCAGTGGGGGCTGGGACGAGCAGTACTTC
TRBJ1-1,TRBV30,NA,NA,CAWSVRGGGTEAFF,TGTGCCTGGAGTGTACGTGGTGGCGGCACTGAAGCTTTCTTT
TRBJ2-4,TRBV4-1,NA,TRBD1,CASSQGPGQGTDIQYF,TGCGCCAGCAGCCAGGGACCGGGACAGGGTACGGACATTCAGTACTTC
TRBJ2-7,TRBV6-1,many,TRBD1,CASSTRSGGFYEQYF,TGTGCCAGCAGTACACGGTCAGGGGGCTTCTACGAGCAGTACTTC
TRBJ2-3,TRBV7-9,NA,TRBD1,CASSYDLGQQGAQYF,TGTGCCAGCAGCTATGACCTGGGACAGCAGGGCGCGCAGTATTTT
TRBJ1-3,TRBV7-9,few,NA,CASSLGQVASGNTIYF,TGTGCCAGCAGCTTAGGGCAGGTCGCCTCTGGAAACACCATATATTTT
TRBJ2-5,TRBV3-1,many,NA,CASSQGVGGTQETQYF,TGTGCCAGCAGCCAGGGGGTTGGGGGCACACAAGAGACCCAGTACTTC
TRBJ1-2,TRBV20-1,NA,TRBD1,CSAFDRGLGYTF,TGCAGTGCTTTCGACAGGGGGCTTGGCTACACCTTC
TRBJ2-3,TRBV6-1,many,TRBD2,CASRPPAGLRDTQYF,TGTGCCAGCAGACCCCCAGCGGGGCTGAGGGATACGCAGTATTTT
TRBJ1-6,TRBV4-1,NA,TRBD1,CASSPSGTGLSSSPLHF,TGCGCCAGCAGCCCGAGTGGGACAGGTCTCAGTTCGTCACCCCTCCACTTT
TRBJ1-5,TRBV9,many,NA,CASSVDTSNQPQHF,TGTGCCAGCAGCGTAGACACTAGCAATCAGCCCCAGCATTTT